A single sample is the source of the 17 T cell receptor beta chains below, sequenced in a study of shared clonotypes between healthy human individuals (dated by TCRdb to the early 2020s). Receptors were amplified or captured by the immunoSEQ multiplex PCR assay. The clones in this table, taken by TCRdb from immuneACCESS, are in-frame only. Not every clone is retained; where verified, under half of the shortfall comes from an unresolved V gene, and the cause of the rest is unknown. The sample table lists under 600,000 clones, around 77% of them with a count of one. More than 10% of the sample comes from the top ten. The material sequenced was PBMCs. The receptor set was obtained from a woman between 40 and 55 years old in good health. Some clones in this sample may be carry-over from other donors' samples.

The chain couples TRBV5-5 to TRBJ1-4; D gene ambiguous. The germline V gene encodes CDR1 SGHKS and CDR2 YYEKEE (reference sequence). The CDR3 contains 13 residues. The ends were cut back, 1 base at V and 8 bases at J, with 9 bases in the middle. CDR3 sequence reads: CASSLLVGEKLFF. CDR3 DNA: TGTGCCAGCAGCTTGTTGGTCGGGGAAAAACTGTTTTTT.

This clone came up once. This sequence joins TRBV11-2 and TRBJ1-1; 8 nucleotides agree with TRBD1. Germline V gene data show CDR1 as SGHAT and CDR2 as FQNNGV. CDR3 length: 15 residues. V shed 5 bases, J shed 0 bases, and the junction held 5 bases outside the gene matches. The CDR3 DNA is TGTGCCAGCAGCCCCCGGACAGGGATGAACACTGAAGCTTTCTTT. Its translation is CASSPRTGMNTEAFF.

This clone appeared many times. The chain is built from TRBV18 and TRBJ2-1, with 9 bases identical to TRBD2. Germline CDR1 and CDR2: KGHSH and LQKENI. CDR3 length equals 17 residues. V shed 4 bases and J 8 bases; nucleotides not matched to a gene: 15. DNA of the CDR3: TGTGCCAGCTCACAAATGTCGGGAGGTAGCGGGAGCCATGAGCAGTTCTTC. Encoded protein: CASSQMSGGSGSHEQFF.

V and J are TRBV10-2 and TRBJ1-5; TRBD1 aligns across 7 bases. CDR3 length: 15 amino acids. Germline CDR1 is WSHSY and CDR2 is SAAADI. The ends lost 5 bases at V and 0 bases at J; junction bases unmatched: 4. The chain's CDR3 is CASSRTGDSNQPQHF. The CDR3 bases are TGCGCCAGCAGTAGGACAGGTGATAGCAATCAGCCCCAGCATTTT.

About this clone itself: At one end the junction does not follow the germline gene, possibly because of a read error. The J gene is TRBJ1-2, the V gene TRBV11-3, with no clear D. Germline V gene sequence: CDR1 SGHNT, CDR2 YENEEA. The CDR3 has 18 amino acids. DNA for the CDR3: TGTGCCAGCAGATTAGACCTGGAAATTACGATGGCTAACTATGGCTACACCTTC. It is translated as CASRLDLEITMANYGYTF.

V usage is TRBV7-8 and J usage is TRBJ2-3, with 7 bases fitting TRBD2. CDR3 size: 15 residues. With 0 bases clipped from V and 2 bases from J, the junction kept 2 bases outside the gene matches. In germline, CDR1 is SGHVS, CDR2 FQNEAQ. Written as DNA, the CDR3 is TGTGCCAGCAGCTTAGCGGGAGGGGACACAGATACGCAGTATTTT. This codes for CASSLAGGDTDTQYF.

This chain links TRBV30 with TRBJ1-2, with 10 bases fitting TRBD1. Germline V gives CDR1 GTSNPN, CDR2 SVGIG (reference sequence). The length of the CDR3 is 15 residues. V was clipped by 5 bases and J by 7 bases; unmatched bases: 13. CDR3 nucleotide sequence: TGTGCCTGGGATACCGGGACAGGGGTCTTCGGTGGCTACACCTTC. Protein sequence: CAWDTGTGVFGGYTF.

The genes are TRBV10-3 and TRBJ2-2; TRBD2 might be the D (6 bases). This CDR3 is built from 16 residues. CDR1 is ENHRY and CDR2 is SYGVKD in the germline V gene. Between the trimmed V and J ends, which lost 9 bases and 0 bases, there was a span of 17 bases. The DNA for the CDR3 is TGTGCCATAACGCGGGACTCCCTTCCGAACACCGGGGAGCTGTTTTTT. The encoded protein is CAITRDSLPNTGELFF.

The gene calls are TRBV2 and TRBJ2-2; D call uncertain. The CDR3 runs to 14 residues. V lost 4 bases to trimming and J lost 2 bases, with 8 bases between them. Germline-derived CDR1 and CDR2 are SNHLY and FYNNEI. The CDR3 spells CASSVQRNTGELFF. The CDR3 region has the DNA TGTGCCAGCAGTGTTCAGCGCAACACCGGGGAGCTGTTTTTT.

The chain uses TRBV20-1 and TRBJ2-7, with D unclear. The CDR3 sequence is 11 residues long. V was trimmed by 6 bases and J by 4 bases, leaving 10 bases between them. Germline V lookup: CDR1 DFQATT, CDR2 SNEGSKA (reference sequence). The CDR3 protein is CSASTQYEQYF. CDR3 DNA: TGCAGTGCCTCGACCCAATACGAGCAGTACTTC.

The J gene is TRBJ2-5, the V gene TRBV9; D could derive from TRBD1 or TRBD2 (5 bases each). The CDR3 is 19 amino acids. CDR1 SGDLS and CDR2 YYNGEE come from the germline V gene. With 0 bases removed from V and 3 bases from J, the gap between germline ends came to 24 bases. The CDR3 DNA reads TGTGCCAGCAGCGTAGCTGGGGGTTTGAGCGCCAGACCGAAAGAGACCCAGTACTTC. Protein product: CASSVAGGLSARPKETQYF.

This chain joins TRBV9 and TRBJ2-7; D possibly corresponds to TRBD1 (5 bases). CDR1 SGDLS and CDR2 YYNGEE come from the germline V gene. CDR3 length: 15 amino acids. Trimming took 0 bases from V and 3 from J, leaving 13 bases between them. The CDR3 coding sequence is TGTGCCAGCAGCGTAGGGCAGGGCCCCTACTACGAGCAGTACTTC. It specifies CASSVGQGPYYEQYF.

The chain joins TRBV11-2 to TRBJ2-1; possibly TRBD1 for D (6 bases). V lost 0 bases and J lost 12, with 15 bases in between. The length of the CDR3 is 14 residues. Germline lookup yields CDR1 SGHAT and CDR2 FQNNGV. CDR3 in amino acids: CASSLDITTGAQFF. CDR3 DNA sequence: TGTGCCAGCAGCTTAGATATCACGACAGGCGCGCAGTTCTTC.

The chain joins TRBV29-1 to TRBJ2-2; the D gene is possibly TRBD1 (6 bases). Germline CDR1 and CDR2: SQVTM and ANQGSEA. This CDR3 spans 14 amino acids. V lost 5 bases to trimming and J lost 4 bases, with 14 bases between them. CDR3 loop: CSVIGQGFTGELFF. The CDR3 DNA reads as TGCAGCGTTATTGGCCAGGGGTTCACCGGGGAGCTGTTTTTT.

V gene TRBV11-3 combines with J gene TRBJ2-7; D might be TRBD1 or TRBD2, each matching 5 bases. The CDR3 consists of 13 residues. Trimming removed 4 bases from V and 3 bases from J, with 10 bases in between. Germline V gene data show CDR1 as SGHNT and CDR2 as YENEEA. CDR3 nucleotides: TGTGCCAGCAGCTCTAGTGGGGGCTACGAGCAGTACTTC. Translation gives CASSSSGGYEQYF. Complete variable domain (other parts from reference TRBV11-3 and TRBJ2-7): EAGVVQSPRYKIIEKKQPVAFWCNPISGHNTLYWYLQNLGQGPELLIRYENEEAVDDSQLPKDRFSAERLKGVDSTLKIQPAELGDSAVYLCASSSSGGYEQYFGPGTRLTVT.

The chain is built from TRBV18 and TRBJ1-3; D is uncertain. Between the trimmed V and J ends, which lost 4 bases and 0 bases, there was a span of 13 bases. Germline V gene sequence: CDR1 KGHSH, CDR2 LQKENI. This CDR3 is built from 16 residues. The CDR3 spells CASSLGMLSSGNTIYF. The DNA of the CDR3 is TGTGCCAGCTCACTGGGGATGCTTAGCTCTGGAAACACCATATATTTT.

This clone was seen a single time. J is TRBJ1-4 and V is TRBV28; D is undetermined. Germline V gives CDR1 MDHEN, CDR2 SYDVKM. V was clipped by 3 bases and J by 4 bases, with 9 bases between them. This CDR3 is built from 14 residues. CDR3 protein: CASSFGRINEKLFF. Written as DNA, the CDR3 is TGTGCCAGCAGTTTCGGCCGGATTAATGAAAAACTGTTTTTT.